Listed below are T cell receptor beta chains from one sample, sequenced in a study of blood T cells in healthy people across ages. TCRdb independently ran MiXCR on the 5' RACE reads; one entry per CDR3 protein. Of just over 800,000 distinct CDR3 sequences listed, less than 80% are singletons. Sequenced: blood. Receptors originate from a man aged 30 to 39 in good health. Both conserved end residues are part of each CDR3. The order of the fields is J gene, CDR3 length, D gene, clone size, V gene, CDR3 DNA, CDR3 protein. D genes are given only for firm matches. Size tells how often a clone was seen (once, few, many) or the class of an expanded clone, and some rows leave it out.

j_gene: TRBJ2-4; len: 14; d_gene: .; abundance: .; v_gene: TRBV20-1; CDR3nt: TGCAGTGCCGTAAGACTGCGAGCCAAAAACATTCAGTACTTC; CDR3aa: CSAVRLRAKNIQYF
j_gene: TRBJ2-7; len: 13; d_gene: .; abundance: .; v_gene: TRBV9; CDR3nt: TGTGCCAGCAGCAGGGGCTACAAGAACGAGCAGTACTTC; CDR3aa: CASSRGYKNEQYF
j_gene: TRBJ2-1; len: 15; d_gene: TRBD2; abundance: .; v_gene: TRBV7-3; CDR3nt: TGTGCCAGCAGCATCCAAGCGGGGGGGTACAATGAGCAGTTCTTC; CDR3aa: CASSIQAGGYNEQFF
j_gene: TRBJ2-7; len: 14; d_gene: .; abundance: .; v_gene: TRBV4-2; CDR3nt: TGTGCCAGCAGCCAAGACAAGACGGACCACGAGCAGTACTTC; CDR3aa: CASSQDKTDHEQYF
j_gene: TRBJ2-7; len: 14; d_gene: .; abundance: .; v_gene: TRBV20-1; CDR3nt: TGCAGTGCTAGAGGCCTGGAGCTCTTATACGAGCAGTACTTC; CDR3aa: CSARGLELLYEQYF
j_gene: TRBJ2-3; len: 16; d_gene: .; abundance: few; v_gene: TRBV29-1; CDR3nt: TGCAGCGTTGAAGACTACGATGCCCAGGGCACAGATACGCAGTATTTT; CDR3aa: CSVEDYDAQGTDTQYF
j_gene: TRBJ2-1; len: 14; d_gene: .; abundance: .; v_gene: TRBV4-3; CDR3nt: TGCGCCAGCAGCCAAGAAGTTCAGTCGGATGAGCAGTTCTTC; CDR3aa: CASSQEVQSDEQFF
j_gene: TRBJ2-3; len: 18; d_gene: .; abundance: .; v_gene: TRBV4-3; CDR3nt: TGCGCCAGCAGCCAAGATCCCCGGGGCAGGACCGGCACAGATACGCAGTATTTT; CDR3aa: CASSQDPRGRTGTDTQYF
j_gene: TRBJ2-7; len: 14; d_gene: .; abundance: .; v_gene: TRBV20-1; CDR3nt: TGCAGTGCAAGGACGGATGGGAGCTCCTACGAGCAGTACTTC; CDR3aa: CSARTDGSSYEQYF
j_gene: TRBJ1-2; len: 15; d_gene: .; abundance: few; v_gene: TRBV6-5; CDR3nt: TGTGCCAGCAGTTACGGCGTCGGGGTTGACTATGGCTACACCTTC; CDR3aa: CASSYGVGVDYGYTF
j_gene: TRBJ2-1; len: 15; d_gene: TRBD1; abundance: few; v_gene: TRBV20-1; CDR3nt: TGCAGTCGCTCCCACTCCGGGACAGTGGCAAGTGAGCAGTTCTTC; CDR3aa: CSRSHSGTVASEQFF
j_gene: TRBJ1-4; len: 12; d_gene: .; abundance: .; v_gene: TRBV7-9; CDR3nt: TGTGCCAGCAGCTTAACAGGGGAAAAACTGTTTTTT; CDR3aa: CASSLTGEKLFF
j_gene: TRBJ1-2; len: 17; d_gene: .; abundance: .; v_gene: TRBV7-9; CDR3nt: TGTGCCAGCAGCTTAGGGAGGGGCGATTATTCTAACTATGGCTACACCTTC; CDR3aa: CASSLGRGDYSNYGYTF
j_gene: TRBJ2-2; len: 15; d_gene: .; abundance: .; v_gene: TRBV2; CDR3nt: TGTGCCAGCAGCCCCGGTGGATCGGGCACCGGGGAGCTGTTTTTT; CDR3aa: CASSPGGSGTGELFF
j_gene: TRBJ2-3; len: 17; d_gene: .; abundance: .; v_gene: TRBV28; CDR3nt: TGTGCCAGCAGTCCCCCCTTTGTGGGGGGCCTCACAGATACGCAGTATTTT; CDR3aa: CASSPPFVGGLTDTQYF
j_gene: TRBJ2-5; len: 16; d_gene: TRBD1; abundance: .; v_gene: TRBV7-2; CDR3nt: TGTGCCAGCAGCTTAGCCCACAGGGGTGGGCAAGAGACCCAGTACTTC; CDR3aa: CASSLAHRGGQETQYF
j_gene: TRBJ1-1; len: 14; d_gene: .; abundance: .; v_gene: TRBV29-1; CDR3nt: TGCAGCGCTGGGGTCGGAGGGACGAACACTGAAGCTTTCTTT; CDR3aa: CSAGVGGTNTEAFF
j_gene: TRBJ2-7; len: 13; d_gene: TRBD1; abundance: .; v_gene: TRBV4-3; CDR3nt: TGCGCCAGCAGCGACAGGGGTGACTACGAGCAGTACTTC; CDR3aa: CASSDRGDYEQYF
j_gene: TRBJ1-6; len: 15; d_gene: .; abundance: .; v_gene: TRBV10-3; CDR3nt: TGTGCCGCCCGGGACATTATGGCTGGTGATTCACCCCTCCACTTT; CDR3aa: CAARDIMAGDSPLHF